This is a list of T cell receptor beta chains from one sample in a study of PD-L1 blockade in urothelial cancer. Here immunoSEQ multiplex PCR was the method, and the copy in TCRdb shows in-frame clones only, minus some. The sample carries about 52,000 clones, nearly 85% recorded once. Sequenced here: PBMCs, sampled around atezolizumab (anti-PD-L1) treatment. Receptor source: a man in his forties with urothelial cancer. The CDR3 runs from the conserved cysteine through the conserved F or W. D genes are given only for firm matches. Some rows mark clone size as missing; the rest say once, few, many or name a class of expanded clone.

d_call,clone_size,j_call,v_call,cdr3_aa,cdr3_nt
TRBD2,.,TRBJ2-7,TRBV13,CASSLRAGAGGSYEQYF,TGTGCCAGCAGCTTGAGGGCAGGAGCGGGAGGGTCCTACGAGCAGTACTTC
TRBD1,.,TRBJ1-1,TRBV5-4,CASSRTGNTEAFF,TGTGCCAGCAGCCGGACAGGGAACACTGAAGCTTTCTTT
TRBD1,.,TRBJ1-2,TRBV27,CASGTGGFNYGYTF,TGTGCCAGCGGGACAGGGGGGTTTAACTATGGCTACACCTTC
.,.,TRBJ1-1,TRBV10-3,CAISEQTVTLAFF,TGTGCCATCAGTGAACAGACAGTGACGCTTGCTTTCTTT
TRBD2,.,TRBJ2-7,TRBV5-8,CASSYRKAGGHF,TGTGCCAGCAGCTATAGGAAGGCGGGAGGGCACTTC
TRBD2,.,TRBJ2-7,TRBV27,CASSAPLTSGFSYEQYF,TGTGCCAGCAGTGCCCCCCTGACTAGCGGCTTCTCCTACGAGCAGTACTTC
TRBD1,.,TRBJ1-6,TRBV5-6,CASSAWDRDNSPLHF,TGTGCCAGCAGCGCCTGGGACAGGGATAATTCACCCCTCCACTTT
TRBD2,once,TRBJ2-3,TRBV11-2,CASSPTSGRDTQYF,TGTGCCAGCAGCCCGACTAGCGGGAGGGATACGCAGTATTTT
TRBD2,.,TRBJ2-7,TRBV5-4,CASRLGTSVSEEQYF,TGTGCCAGCAGACTGGGGACTAGCGTATCGGAGGAGCAGTACTTC
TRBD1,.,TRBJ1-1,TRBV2,CASWTGQGEAFF,TGTGCCTCTTGGACAGGGCAGGGGGAAGCTTTCTTT
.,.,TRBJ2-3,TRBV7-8,CASSGRGVFREWDTDTQYF,TGTGCCAGCAGCGGGAGGGGGGTCTTCCGGGAGTGGGACACAGATACGCAGTATTTT
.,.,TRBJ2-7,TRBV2,CASSVGPQTGEQYF,TGTGCCAGCAGTGTTGGACCCCAAACAGGGGAGCAGTACTTC
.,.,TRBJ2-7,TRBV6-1,CASTPDPPGWEQYF,TGTGCCAGCACTCCGGACCCTCCGGGGTGGGAGCAGTACTTC
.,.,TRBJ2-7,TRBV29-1,CSVQGLAYEQYF,TGCAGCGTCCAGGGGCTTGCCTACGAGCAGTACTTC
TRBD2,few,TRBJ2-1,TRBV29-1,CSVGGLAGGHSYNEQFF,TGCAGCGTTGGGGGGCTAGCGGGAGGGCACTCCTACAATGAGCAGTTCTTC
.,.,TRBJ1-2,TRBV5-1,CASSQREGGSGYTF,TGCGCCAGCAGCCAACGGGAGGGGGGCAGTGGCTACACCTTC
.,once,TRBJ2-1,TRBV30,CAWSGASREQFF,TGTGCCTGGAGTGGAGCTAGCCGTGAGCAGTTCTTC
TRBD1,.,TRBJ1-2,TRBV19,CASTDRTGVEGYGYTF,TGTGCCAGTACGGACAGGACAGGGGTCGAAGGCTATGGCTACACCTTC
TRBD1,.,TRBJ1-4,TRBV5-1,CASRQSSGQLGPQEKLFF,TGCGCCAGCAGACAGAGCTCGGGACAGCTAGGGCCTCAGGAAAAACTGTTTTTT
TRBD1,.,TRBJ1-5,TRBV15,CATSRGLPRTGVEPQHF,TGTGCCACCAGCAGAGGCCTCCCGAGGACAGGGGTCGAGCCCCAGCATTTT
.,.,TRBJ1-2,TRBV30,CAWSSTDLRQDLANYGYTF,TGTGCCTGGAGTTCCACCGACCTCCGACAGGACCTAGCTAACTATGGCTACACCTTC
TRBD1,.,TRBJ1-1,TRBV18,CASSPGQENTEAFF,TGTGCCAGCTCACCCGGACAGGAGAACACTGAAGCTTTCTTT
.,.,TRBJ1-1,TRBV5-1,CASSFKPNTEAFF,TGCGCCAGCAGCTTCAAGCCTAACACTGAAGCTTTCTTT
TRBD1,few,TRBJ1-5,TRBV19,CASSTQGARSNQPQHF,TGTGCCAGTAGTACCCAGGGGGCTCGGAGCAATCAGCCCCAGCATTTT
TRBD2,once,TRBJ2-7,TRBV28,CATASSGRGRSGYEQYF,TGTGCCACAGCTTCTAGCGGGAGGGGGCGGTCTGGCTACGAGCAGTACTTC
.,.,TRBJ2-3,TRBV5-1,CASSLEQGTDTQYF,TGCGCCAGCAGCTTGGAGCAGGGAACAGATACGCAGTATTTT
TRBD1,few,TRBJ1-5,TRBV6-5,CASRDRGDQPQHF,TGTGCCAGCAGAGACAGGGGCGACCAGCCCCAGCATTTT
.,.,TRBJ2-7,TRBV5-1,CASSPDPGEQYF,TGCGCCAGCAGCCCCGATCCGGGCGAGCAGTACTTC